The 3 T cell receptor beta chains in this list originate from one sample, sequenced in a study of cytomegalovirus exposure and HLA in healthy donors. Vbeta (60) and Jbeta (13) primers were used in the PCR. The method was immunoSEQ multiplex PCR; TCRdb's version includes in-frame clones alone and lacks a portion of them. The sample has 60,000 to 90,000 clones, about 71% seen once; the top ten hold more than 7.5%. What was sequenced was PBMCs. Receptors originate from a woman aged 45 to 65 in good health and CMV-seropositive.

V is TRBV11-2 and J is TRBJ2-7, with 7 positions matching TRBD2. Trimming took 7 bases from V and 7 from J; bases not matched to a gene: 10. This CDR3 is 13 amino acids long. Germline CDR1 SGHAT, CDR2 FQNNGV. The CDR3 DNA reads TGTGCCAGCATGGCTAGCGGACCTACGGAGCAGTACTTC. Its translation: CASMASGPTEQYF. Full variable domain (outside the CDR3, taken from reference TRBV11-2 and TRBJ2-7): EAGVAQSPRYKIIEKRQSVAFWCNPISGHATLYWYQQILGQGPKLLIQFQNNGVVDDSQLPKDRFSAERLKGVDSTLKIQPAKLEDSAVYLCASMASGPTEQYFGPGTRLTVT.

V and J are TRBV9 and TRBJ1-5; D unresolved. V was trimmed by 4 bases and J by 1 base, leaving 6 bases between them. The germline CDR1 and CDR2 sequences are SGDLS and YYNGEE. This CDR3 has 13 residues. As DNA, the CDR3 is TGTGCCAGCAGCCCGGGGAGCAATCAGCCCCAGCATTTT. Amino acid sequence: CASSPGSNQPQHF.

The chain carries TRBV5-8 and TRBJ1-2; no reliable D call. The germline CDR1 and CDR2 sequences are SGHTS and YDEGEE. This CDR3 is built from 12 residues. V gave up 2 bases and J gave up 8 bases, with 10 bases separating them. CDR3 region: CASSFSGWGYTF. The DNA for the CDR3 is TGTGCCAGCAGCTTTTCCGGGTGGGGCTACACCTTC.